This T cell receptor beta chain was captured in a study of beta chain features in type 1 diabetes. The study's findings and limits: Researchers report that Type 1 diabetes patients had moderately but significantly shorter TCRB CDR3s across all four CD4+ subsets.

Of the isolated RNA, all was reverse transcribed, and so the sequenced material was expressed TCRB transcripts. Method: immunoSEQ multiplex PCR; TCRdb's copy keeps in-frame clones and lacks some. The sample lists over 700,000 clones, roughly 15% seen once, with 0.023% in the top ten. Using CD45RO/CCR7/CD25/CD127/CD95/CD27, CD4+ naive, central memory, regulatory and stem cell-like memory cells were sorted. Purity exceeding 95% was reached by all sorted populations. V lost 2 bases to trimming and J lost 6 bases; unmatched junction nucleotides: 7. Germline lookup yields CDR1 ENHRY and CDR2 SYGVKD. This CDR3 is 14 amino acids long. This clone came up a few times. What it binds is not known.

This sequence originates from a woman under 30 in good health. V gene TRBV10-3 combines with J gene TRBJ2-7; TRBD1 aligns across 7 bases. Sequenced: naive CD4+ T cells from blood. CDR3 in DNA: TGTGCCATCAGTGAGGGCCAACCAGGGGGCGAGCAGTACTTC. Encoded protein: CAISEGQPGGEQYF.